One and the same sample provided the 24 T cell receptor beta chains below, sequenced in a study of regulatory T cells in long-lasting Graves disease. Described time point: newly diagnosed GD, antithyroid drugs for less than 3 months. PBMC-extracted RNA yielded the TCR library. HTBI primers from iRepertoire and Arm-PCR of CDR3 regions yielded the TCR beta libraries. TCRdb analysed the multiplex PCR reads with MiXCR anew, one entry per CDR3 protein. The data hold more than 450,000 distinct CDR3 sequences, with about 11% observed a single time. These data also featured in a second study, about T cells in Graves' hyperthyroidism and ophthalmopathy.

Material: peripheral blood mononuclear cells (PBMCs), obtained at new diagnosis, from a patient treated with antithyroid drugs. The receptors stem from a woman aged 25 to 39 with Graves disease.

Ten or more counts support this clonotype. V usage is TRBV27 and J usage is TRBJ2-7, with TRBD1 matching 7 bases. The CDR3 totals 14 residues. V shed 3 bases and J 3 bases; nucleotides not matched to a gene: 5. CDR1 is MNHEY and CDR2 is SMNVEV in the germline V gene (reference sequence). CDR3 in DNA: TGTGCCAGCAGTTTCCGGGACAGCCGCTACGAGCAGTACTTC. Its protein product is CASSFRDSRYEQYF.

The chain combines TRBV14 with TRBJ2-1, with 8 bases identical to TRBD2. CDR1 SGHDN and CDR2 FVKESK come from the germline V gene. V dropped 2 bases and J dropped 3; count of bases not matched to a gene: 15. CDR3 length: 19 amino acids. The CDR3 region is CASSQITGGHFIGYNEQFF. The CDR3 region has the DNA TGTGCCAGCAGCCAAATTACGGGAGGGCATTTTATTGGCTACAATGAGCAGTTCTTC.

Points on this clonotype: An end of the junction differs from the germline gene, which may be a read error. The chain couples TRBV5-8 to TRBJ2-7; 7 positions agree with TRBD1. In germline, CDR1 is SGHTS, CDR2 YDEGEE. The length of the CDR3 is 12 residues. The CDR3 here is CASSLNFVGQKF. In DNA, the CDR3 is TGTGCCAGCAGCTTGAATTTCGTGGGACAGAAATTC.

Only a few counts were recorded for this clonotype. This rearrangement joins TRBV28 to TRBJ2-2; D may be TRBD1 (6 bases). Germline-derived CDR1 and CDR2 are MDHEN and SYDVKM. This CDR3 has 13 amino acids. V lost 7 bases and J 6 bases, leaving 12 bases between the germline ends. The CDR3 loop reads CASTPQGSGELFF. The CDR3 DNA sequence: TGTGCCAGCACTCCCCAGGGGTCCGGGGAGCTGTTTTTT.

CDR3 coding DNA: TGTGCTAGTGGTTTGGGACAGGGGGCCGGGGAGCTGTTTTTT. Its protein is CASGLGQGAGELFF. J is TRBJ2-2 and V is TRBV12-5, with 9 bases that match TRBD1. Germline lookup yields CDR1 LGHNT and CDR2 FRNRAP. The ends lost 1 base at V and 6 bases at J; junction bases unmatched: 0. The CDR3 covers 14 residues.

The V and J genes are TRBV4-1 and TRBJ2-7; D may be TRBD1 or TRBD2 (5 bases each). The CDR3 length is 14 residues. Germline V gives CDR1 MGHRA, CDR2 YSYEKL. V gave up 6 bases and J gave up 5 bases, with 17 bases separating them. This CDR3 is CASRPWPQGDEQYF. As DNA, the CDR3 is TGCGCCAGCAGACCGTGGCCCCAGGGAGACGAGCAGTACTTC.

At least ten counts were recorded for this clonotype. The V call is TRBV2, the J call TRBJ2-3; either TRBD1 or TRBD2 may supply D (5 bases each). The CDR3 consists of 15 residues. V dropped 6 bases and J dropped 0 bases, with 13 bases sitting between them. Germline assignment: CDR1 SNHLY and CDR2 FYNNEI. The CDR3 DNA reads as TGTGCCAGCAGGGGGACCCGTGCTAGCACAGATACGCAGTATTTT. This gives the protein CASRGTRASTDTQYF.

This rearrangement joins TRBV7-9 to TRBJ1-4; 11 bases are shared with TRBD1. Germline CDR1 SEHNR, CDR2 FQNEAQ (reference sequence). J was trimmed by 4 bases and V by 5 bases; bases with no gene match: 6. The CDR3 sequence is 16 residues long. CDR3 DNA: TGTGCCAGCAGCCCGGGACAGGGGGGTTTTAATGAAAAACTGTTTTTT. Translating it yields CASSPGQGGFNEKLFF.

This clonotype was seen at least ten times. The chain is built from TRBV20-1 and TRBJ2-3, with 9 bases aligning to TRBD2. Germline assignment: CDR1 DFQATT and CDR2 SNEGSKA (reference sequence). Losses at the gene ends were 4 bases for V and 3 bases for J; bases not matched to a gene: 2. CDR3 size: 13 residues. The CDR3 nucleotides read TGCAGTGCTAATAGCGGGAGTACAGATACGCAGTATTTT. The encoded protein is CSANSGSTDTQYF.

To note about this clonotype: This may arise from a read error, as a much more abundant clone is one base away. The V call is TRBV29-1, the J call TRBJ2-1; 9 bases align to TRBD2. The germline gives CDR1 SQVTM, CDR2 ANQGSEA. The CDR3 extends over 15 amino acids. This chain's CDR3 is CSVVRAGGPSNGQFF. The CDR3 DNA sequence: TGCAGCGTTGTGCGGGCGGGAGGGCCCTCCAATGGGCAGTTCTTC.

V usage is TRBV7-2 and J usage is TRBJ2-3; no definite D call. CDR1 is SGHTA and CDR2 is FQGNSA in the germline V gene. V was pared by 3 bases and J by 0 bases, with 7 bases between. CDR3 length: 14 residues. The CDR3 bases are TGTGCCAGCAGCTTGATGCCTAGCACAGATACGCAGTATTTT. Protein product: CASSLMPSTDTQYF.

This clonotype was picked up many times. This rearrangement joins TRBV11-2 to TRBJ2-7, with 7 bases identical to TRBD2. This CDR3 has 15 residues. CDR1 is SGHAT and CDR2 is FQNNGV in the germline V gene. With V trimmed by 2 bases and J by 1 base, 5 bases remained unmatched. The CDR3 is CASSLRPAGSYEQYF. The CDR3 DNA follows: TGTGCCAGCAGCTTACGGCCAGCGGGATCCTACGAGCAGTACTTC. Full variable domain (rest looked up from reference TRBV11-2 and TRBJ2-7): EAGVAQSPRYKIIEKRQSVAFWCNPISGHATLYWYQQILGQGPKLLIQFQNNGVVDDSQLPKDRFSAERLKGVDSTLKIQPAKLEDSAVYLCASSLRPAGSYEQYFGPGTRLTVT.

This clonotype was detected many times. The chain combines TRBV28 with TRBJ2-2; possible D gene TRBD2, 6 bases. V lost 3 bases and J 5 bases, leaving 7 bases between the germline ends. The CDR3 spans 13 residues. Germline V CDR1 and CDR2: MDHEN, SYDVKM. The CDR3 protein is CASSFRGTGELFF. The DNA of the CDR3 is TGTGCCAGCAGTTTCCGGGGGACCGGGGAGCTGTTTTTT. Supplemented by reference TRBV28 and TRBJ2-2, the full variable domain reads DVKVTQSSRYLVKRTGEKVFLECVQDMDHENMFWYRQDPGLGLRLIYFSYDVKMKEKGDIPEGYSVSREKKERFSLILESASTNQTSMYLCASSFRGTGELFFGEGSRLTVL.

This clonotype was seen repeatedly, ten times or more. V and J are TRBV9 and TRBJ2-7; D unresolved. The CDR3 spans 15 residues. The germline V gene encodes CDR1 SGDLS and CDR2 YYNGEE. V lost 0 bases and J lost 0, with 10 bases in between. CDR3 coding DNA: TGTGCCAGCAGCGTAGATGGTGGCAGCTCCTACGAGCAGTACTTC. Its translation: CASSVDGGSSYEQYF.

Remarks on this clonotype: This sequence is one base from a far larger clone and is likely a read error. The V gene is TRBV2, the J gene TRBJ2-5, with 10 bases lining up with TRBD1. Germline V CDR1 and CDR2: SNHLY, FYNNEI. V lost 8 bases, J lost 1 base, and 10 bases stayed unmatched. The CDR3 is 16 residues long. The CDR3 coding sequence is TGTGCCAGCCAGCCGGGGACAGGGGTTCTCCAAGAGACCCAGTACTTC. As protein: CASQPGTGVLQETQYF.

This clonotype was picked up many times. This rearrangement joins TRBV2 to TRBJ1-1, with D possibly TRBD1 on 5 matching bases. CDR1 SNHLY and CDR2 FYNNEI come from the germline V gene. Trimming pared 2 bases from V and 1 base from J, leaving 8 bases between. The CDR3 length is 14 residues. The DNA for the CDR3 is TGTGCCAGCAGTGAAAGGGGAGGGAACACTGAAGCTTTCTTT. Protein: CASSERGGNTEAFF.

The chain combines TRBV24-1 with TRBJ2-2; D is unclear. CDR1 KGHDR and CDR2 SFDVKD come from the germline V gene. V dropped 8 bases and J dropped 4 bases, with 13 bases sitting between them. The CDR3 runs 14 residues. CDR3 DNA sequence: TGTGCCACCATGCCCAGGAAAAGCACCGGGGAGCTGTTTTTT. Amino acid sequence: CATMPRKSTGELFF.

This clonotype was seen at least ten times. The CDR3 nucleotides read TGTGCCAGCAGTGTCACAGTAGCCTACGAGCAGTACTTC. This translates into CASSVTVAYEQYF. The chain employs TRBV2 and TRBJ2-7, with unresolved D. The CDR3 has 13 amino acids. Deletions cut 4 bases from V and 2 bases from J, with 9 bases between. Germline V lookup: CDR1 SNHLY, CDR2 FYNNEI.

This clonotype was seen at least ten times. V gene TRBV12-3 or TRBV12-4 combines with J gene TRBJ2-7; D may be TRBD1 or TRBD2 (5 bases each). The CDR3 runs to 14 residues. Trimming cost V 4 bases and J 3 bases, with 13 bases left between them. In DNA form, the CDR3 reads TGTGCCAGCAGTTCCGGGACGGGATTCTACGAGCAGTACTTC. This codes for CASSSGTGFYEQYF.

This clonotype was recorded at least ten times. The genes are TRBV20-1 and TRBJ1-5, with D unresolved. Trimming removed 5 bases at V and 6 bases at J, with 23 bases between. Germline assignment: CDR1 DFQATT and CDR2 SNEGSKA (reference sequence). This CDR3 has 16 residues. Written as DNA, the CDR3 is TGCAGTGCTCGTACCGGGCGCGGGATTGGTGGTCAGCCCCAGCATTTT. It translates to CSARTGRGIGGQPQHF.

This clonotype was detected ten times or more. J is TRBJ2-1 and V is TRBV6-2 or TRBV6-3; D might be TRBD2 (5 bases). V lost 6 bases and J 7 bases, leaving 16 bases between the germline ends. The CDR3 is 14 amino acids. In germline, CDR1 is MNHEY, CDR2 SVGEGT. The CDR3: CASRTPLAGNEQFF. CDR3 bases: TGTGCCAGCAGGACCCCCCTAGCTGGAAATGAGCAGTTCTTC.

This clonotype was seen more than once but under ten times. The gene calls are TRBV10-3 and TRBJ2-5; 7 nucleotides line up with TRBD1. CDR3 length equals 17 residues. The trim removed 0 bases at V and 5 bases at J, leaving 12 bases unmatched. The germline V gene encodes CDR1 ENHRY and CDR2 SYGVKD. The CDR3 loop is CAISESWLTGASETQYF. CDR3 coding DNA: TGTGCCATCAGTGAGTCCTGGTTAACAGGGGCTAGCGAGACCCAGTACTTC.

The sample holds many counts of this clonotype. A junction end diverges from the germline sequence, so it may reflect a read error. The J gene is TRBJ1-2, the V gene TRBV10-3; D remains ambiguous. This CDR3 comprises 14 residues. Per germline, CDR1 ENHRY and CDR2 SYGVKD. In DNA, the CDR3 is TGTGCCATCGGTGAGACCGGGCATAACTATGGCTACACCTTC. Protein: CAIGETGHNYGYTF.

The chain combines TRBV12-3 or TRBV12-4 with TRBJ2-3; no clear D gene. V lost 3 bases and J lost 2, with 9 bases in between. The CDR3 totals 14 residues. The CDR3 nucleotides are TGTGCCAGCAGTTTTCAGCGACTCACAGATACGCAGTATTTT. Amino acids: CASSFQRLTDTQYF.